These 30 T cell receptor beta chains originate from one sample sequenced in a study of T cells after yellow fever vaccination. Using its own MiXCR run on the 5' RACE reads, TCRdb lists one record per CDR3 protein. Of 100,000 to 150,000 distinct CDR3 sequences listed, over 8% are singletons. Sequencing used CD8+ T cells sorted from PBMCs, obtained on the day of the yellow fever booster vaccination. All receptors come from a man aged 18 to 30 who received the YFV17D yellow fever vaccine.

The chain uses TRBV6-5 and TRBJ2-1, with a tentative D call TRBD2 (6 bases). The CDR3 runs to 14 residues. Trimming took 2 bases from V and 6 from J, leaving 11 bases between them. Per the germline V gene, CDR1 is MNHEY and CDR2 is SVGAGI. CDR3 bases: TGTGCCAGCAGTTACCCGACCGGGGGCAATGAGCAGTTCTTC. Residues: CASSYPTGGNEQFF.

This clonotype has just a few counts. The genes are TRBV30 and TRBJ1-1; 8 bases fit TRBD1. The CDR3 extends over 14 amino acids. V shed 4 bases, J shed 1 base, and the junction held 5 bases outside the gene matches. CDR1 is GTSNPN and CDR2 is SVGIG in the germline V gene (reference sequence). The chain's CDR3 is CAWTSGTGNTEAFF. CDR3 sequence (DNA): TGTGCCTGGACGTCCGGGACAGGGAACACTGAAGCTTTCTTT.

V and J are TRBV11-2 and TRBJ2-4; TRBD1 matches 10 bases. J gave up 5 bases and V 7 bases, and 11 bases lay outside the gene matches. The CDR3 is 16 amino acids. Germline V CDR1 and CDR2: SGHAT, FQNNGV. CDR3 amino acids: CASTDSVGTGENIQYF. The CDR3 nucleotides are TGTGCCAGCACCGACAGCGTGGGGACAGGGGAAAACATTCAGTACTTC.

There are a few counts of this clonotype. This chain's CDR3 is CASSQSSQGLARHTQYF. The CDR3, as DNA: TGCGCCAGCAGCCAAAGTAGTCAGGGACTAGCGAGGCATACGCAGTATTTT. The J gene is TRBJ2-3, the V gene TRBV4-3; 10 positions match TRBD2. CDR1 is LGHNA, CDR2 YSLEER, per germline. CDR3 length equals 17 residues. The V and J ends lost 2 bases and 7 bases, in that order; junction bases with no gene match: 12.

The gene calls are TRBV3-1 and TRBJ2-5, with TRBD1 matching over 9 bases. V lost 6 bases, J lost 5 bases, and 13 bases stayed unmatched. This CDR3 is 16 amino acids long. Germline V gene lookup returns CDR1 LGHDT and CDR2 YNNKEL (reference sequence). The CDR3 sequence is CASSPSGTGFGETQYF. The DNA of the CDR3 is TGTGCCAGCAGTCCTTCCGGGACAGGGTTTGGGGAGACCCAGTACTTC.

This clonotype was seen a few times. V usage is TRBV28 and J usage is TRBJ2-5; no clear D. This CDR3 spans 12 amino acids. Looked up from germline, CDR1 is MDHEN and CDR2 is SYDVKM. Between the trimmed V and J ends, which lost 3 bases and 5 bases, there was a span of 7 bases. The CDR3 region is CASSFGAETQYF. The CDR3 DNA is TGTGCCAGCAGTTTCGGCGCGGAGACCCAGTACTTC.

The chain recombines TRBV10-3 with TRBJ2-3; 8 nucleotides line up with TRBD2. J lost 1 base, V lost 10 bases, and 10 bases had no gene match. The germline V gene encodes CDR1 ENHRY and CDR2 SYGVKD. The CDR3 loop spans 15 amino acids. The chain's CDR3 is CATNERGQGTDTQYF. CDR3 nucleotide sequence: TGTGCCACCAACGAGCGGGGGCAGGGCACAGATACGCAGTATTTT.

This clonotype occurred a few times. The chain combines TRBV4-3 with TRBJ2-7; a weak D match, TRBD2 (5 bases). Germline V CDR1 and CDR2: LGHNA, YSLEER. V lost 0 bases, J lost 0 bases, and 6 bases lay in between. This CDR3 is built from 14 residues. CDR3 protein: CASSQEGSSYEQYV. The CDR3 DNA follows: TGCGCCAGCAGCCAAGAAGGGAGCTCCTACGAGCAGTACGTC.

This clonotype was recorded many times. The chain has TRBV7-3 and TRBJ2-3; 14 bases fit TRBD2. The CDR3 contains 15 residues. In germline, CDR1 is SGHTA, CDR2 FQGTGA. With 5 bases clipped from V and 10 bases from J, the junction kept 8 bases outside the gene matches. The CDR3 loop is CASSLLGLAGGPQYF. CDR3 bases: TGTGCCAGCAGCCTCCTTGGACTAGCGGGGGGCCCGCAGTATTTT.

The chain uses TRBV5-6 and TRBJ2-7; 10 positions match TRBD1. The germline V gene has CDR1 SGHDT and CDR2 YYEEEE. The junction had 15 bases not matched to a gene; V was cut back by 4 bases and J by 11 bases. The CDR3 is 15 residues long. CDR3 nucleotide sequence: TGTGCCAGCAGCCTTGGGGGACAGGGGTTCCTCGGGGAGTACGTC. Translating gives CASSLGGQGFLGEYV.

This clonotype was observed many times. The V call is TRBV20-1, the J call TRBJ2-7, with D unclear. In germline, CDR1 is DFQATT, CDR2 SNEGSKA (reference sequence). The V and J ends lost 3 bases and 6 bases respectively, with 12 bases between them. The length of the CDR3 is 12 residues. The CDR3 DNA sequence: TGCAGTGCTAGGATGTTTCTTTTCGAGCAGTACGTC. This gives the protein CSARMFLFEQYV.

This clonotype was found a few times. CDR3: CASSPPAFGREDTQYF. CDR3 sequence (DNA): TGTGCCAGCAGCCCCCCGGCGTTCGGCAGGGAGGATACGCAGTATTTT. The V and J genes are TRBV5-5 and TRBJ2-3; either TRBD1 or TRBD2 may supply D (5 bases each). Germline values: CDR1 SGHKS, CDR2 YYEKEE (reference sequence). V was trimmed by 4 bases and J by 6 bases, leaving 21 bases between them. This CDR3 has 16 residues.

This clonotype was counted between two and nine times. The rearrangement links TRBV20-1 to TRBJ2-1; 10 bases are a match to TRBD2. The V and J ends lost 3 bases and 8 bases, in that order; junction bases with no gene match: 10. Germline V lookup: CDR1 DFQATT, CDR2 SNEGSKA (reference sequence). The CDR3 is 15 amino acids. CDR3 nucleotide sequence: TGCAGTGCTAGTGCCGGGACTAGCGTTCCGGATGAGCAGTTCTTC. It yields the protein CSASAGTSVPDEQFF.

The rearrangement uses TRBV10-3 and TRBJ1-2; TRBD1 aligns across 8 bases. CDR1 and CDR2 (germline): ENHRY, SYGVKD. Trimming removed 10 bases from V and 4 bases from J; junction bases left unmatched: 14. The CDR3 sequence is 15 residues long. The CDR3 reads CATSSSQGVVYGYTF. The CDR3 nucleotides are TGTGCCACCTCATCCTCACAGGGGGTGGTCTATGGCTACACCTTC.

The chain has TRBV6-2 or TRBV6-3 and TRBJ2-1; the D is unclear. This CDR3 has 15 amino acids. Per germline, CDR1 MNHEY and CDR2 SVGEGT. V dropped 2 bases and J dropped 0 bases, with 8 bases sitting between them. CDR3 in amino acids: CASSYDINSYNEQFF. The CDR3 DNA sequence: TGTGCCAGCAGTTACGACATAAACTCCTACAATGAGCAGTTCTTC.

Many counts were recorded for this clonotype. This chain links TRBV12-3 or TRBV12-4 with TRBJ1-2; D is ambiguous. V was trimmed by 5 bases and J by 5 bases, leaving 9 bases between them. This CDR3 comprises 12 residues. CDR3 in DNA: TGTGCCAGCAGTGGCCTGCTTTATGGCTACACCTTC. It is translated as CASSGLLYGYTF.

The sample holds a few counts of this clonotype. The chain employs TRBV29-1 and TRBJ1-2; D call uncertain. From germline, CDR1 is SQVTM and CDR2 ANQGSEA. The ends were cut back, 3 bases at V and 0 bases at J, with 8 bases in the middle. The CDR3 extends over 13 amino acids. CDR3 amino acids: CSVEKQPNYGYTF. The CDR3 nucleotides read TGCAGCGTTGAGAAGCAGCCTAACTATGGCTACACCTTC.

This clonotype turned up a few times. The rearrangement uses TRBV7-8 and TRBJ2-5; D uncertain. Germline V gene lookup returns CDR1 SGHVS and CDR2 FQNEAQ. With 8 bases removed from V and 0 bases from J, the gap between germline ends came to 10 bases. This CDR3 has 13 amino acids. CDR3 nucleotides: TGTGCCAGCGAAGGGCTGAACCAAGAGACCCAGTACTTC. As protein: CASEGLNQETQYF.

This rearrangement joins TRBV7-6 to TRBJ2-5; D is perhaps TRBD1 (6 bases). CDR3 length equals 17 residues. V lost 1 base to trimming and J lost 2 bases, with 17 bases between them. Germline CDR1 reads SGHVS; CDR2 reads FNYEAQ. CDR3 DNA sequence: TGTGCCAGCAGCTTAGGAATTGCAGGGGTCACGCAAGAGACCCAGTACTTC. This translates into CASSLGIAGVTQETQYF.

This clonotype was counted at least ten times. The CDR3: CASSPEGYEQYF. The CDR3 nucleotides read TGTGCCAGCAGCCCGGAAGGTTACGAGCAGTACTTC. This chain connects TRBV7-3 to TRBJ2-7, with no clear D. Trimming left V 5 bases short and J 4 bases short, with 9 bases between. Germline lookup yields CDR1 SGHTA and CDR2 FQGTGA. This CDR3 spans 12 amino acids.

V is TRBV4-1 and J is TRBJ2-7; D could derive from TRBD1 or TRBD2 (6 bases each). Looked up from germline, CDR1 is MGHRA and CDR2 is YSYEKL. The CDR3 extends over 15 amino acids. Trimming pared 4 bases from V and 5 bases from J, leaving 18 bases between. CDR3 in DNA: TGCGCCAGCAGCCCTCAACAGGGAGGCCCTAACGAGCAGTACTTC. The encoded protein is CASSPQQGGPNEQYF.

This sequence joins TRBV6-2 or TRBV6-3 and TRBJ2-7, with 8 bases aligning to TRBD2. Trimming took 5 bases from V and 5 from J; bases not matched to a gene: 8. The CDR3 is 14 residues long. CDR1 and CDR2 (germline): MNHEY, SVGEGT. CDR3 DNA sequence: TGTGCCAGCAGTCGGAAGCGGGGGCCCCACGAGCAGTACTTC. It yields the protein CASSRKRGPHEQYF.

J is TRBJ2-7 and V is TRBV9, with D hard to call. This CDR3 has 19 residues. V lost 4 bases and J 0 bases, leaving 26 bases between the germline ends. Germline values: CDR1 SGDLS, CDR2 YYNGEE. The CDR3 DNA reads TGTGCCAGCAGCTCGTCGTCCGGGTCCGAATACTTGAGCTCCTACGAGCAGTACTTC. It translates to CASSSSSGSEYLSSYEQYF.

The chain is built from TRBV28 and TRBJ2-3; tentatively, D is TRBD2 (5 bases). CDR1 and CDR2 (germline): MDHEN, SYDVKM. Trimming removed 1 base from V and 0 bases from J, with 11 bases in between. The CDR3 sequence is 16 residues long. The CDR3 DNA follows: TGTGCCAGCAGTTTATACCGGGGTTCTAGCACAGATACGCAGTATTTT. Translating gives CASSLYRGSSTDTQYF.

The CDR3 spells CASSQEERTGTEAFF. The DNA of the CDR3 is TGCGCCAGCAGCCAAGAGGAGCGGACGGGCACTGAAGCTTTCTTT. The gene calls are TRBV4-3 and TRBJ1-1; no definite D call. V was clipped by 0 bases and J by 4 bases, with 12 bases between them. Germline V gene data show CDR1 as LGHNA and CDR2 as YSLEER. This CDR3 has 15 amino acids.

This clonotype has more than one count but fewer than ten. The CDR3 protein is CASSFKGRQPQHF. The CDR3 DNA sequence: TGTGCCAGCAGCTTTAAAGGGCGTCAGCCCCAGCATTTT. The chain recombines TRBV5-6 with TRBJ1-5; D is undetermined. Trimming left V 2 bases short and J 6 bases short, with 9 bases between. There are 13 residues in the CDR3. CDR1 SGHDT and CDR2 YYEEEE come from the germline V gene.

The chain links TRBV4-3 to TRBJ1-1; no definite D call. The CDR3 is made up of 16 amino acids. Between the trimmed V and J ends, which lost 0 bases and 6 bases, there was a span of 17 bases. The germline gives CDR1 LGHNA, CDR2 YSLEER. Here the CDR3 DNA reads TGCGCCAGCAGCCAAGATAGTAGCCTCCAAGTGGCTGAAGCTTTCTTT. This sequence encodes CASSQDSSLQVAEAFF.

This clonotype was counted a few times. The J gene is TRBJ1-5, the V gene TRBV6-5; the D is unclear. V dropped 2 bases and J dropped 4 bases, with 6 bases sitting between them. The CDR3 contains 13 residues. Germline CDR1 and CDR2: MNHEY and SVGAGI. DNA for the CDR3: TGTGCCAGCAGTTACCTCCAGAATCAGCCCCAGCATTTT. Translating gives CASSYLQNQPQHF.

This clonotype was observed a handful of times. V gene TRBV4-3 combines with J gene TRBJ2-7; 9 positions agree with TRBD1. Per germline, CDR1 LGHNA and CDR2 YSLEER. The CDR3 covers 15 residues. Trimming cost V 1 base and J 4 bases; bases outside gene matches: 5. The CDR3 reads CASSQAPGQGYEQYF. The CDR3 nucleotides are TGCGCCAGCAGCCAAGCTCCGGGACAGGGTTACGAGCAGTACTTC.

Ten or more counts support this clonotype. CDR3 sequence reads: CASSGRDRVTYEQYF. The CDR3 DNA sequence: TGTGCCAGCAGCGGCCGGGACAGGGTCACATACGAGCAGTACTTC. The chain uses TRBV7-8 and TRBJ2-7; 9 bases fit TRBD1. CDR3 length: 15 residues. Germline V gene data show CDR1 as SGHVS and CDR2 as FQNEAQ. With 5 bases clipped from V and 4 bases from J, the junction kept 9 bases outside the gene matches.